The 27 T cell receptor beta chains reported below all come from one sample, sequenced in a study of beta chain features in type 1 diabetes. The entirety of the isolated RNA underwent reverse transcription, so expressed TCRB transcripts were sequenced. Data came from immunoSEQ multiplex PCR; TCRdb stores just in-frame clones and leaves some out. The table has about 230,000 clones, over 7.5% seen once. Material for sequencing was naive CD4+ T cells from blood. These receptors were obtained from a woman aged 18-29 years in good health.

The chain recombines TRBV25-1 with TRBJ1-2, with D uncertain. Germline assignment: CDR1 MGHDK and CDR2 SYGVNS. V was shortened by 5 bases and J by 2 bases, with 6 bases between the two germline ends. CDR3 length: 12 amino acids. This chain's CDR3 is CASSLQNYGYTF. The DNA for the CDR3 is TGTGCCAGCAGTCTGCAGAACTATGGCTACACCTTC.

The CDR3, as DNA: TGCAGTGCCGCGAAGGGGGCGCGGATGTTTTTT. Residues: CSAAKGARMFF. This chain uses TRBV20-1 with TRBJ1-4, with 7 bases identical to TRBD1. CDR1 is DFQATT, CDR2 SNEGSKA, per germline (reference sequence). CDR3 length: 11 amino acids. V lost 6 bases to trimming and J lost 15 bases; unmatched junction nucleotides: 10.

The chain couples TRBV13 to TRBJ2-2, with D possibly matching TRBD1 (6 bases). Germline V lookup: CDR1 PRHDT, CDR2 FYEKMQ (reference sequence). The V end lost 6 bases, the J end lost 2 bases, and 10 bases lay between the germline ends. The CDR3 extends over 14 amino acids. CDR3 nucleotides: TGTGCCAGCAGGGTAGGGGGAAACACCGGGGAGCTGTTTTTT. Protein sequence: CASRVGGNTGELFF.

J is TRBJ2-1 and V is TRBV6-1; D is perhaps TRBD2 (5 bases). The CDR3 covers 13 residues. Germline CDR1 MNHNS, CDR2 SASEGT. Trimming removed 5 bases from V and 6 bases from J, with 11 bases in between. Here the CDR3 reads CASSLRGFNEQFF. CDR3 sequence (DNA): TGTGCCAGCAGTCTCCGGGGATTCAATGAGCAGTTCTTC.

There are a few counts of this clone. This chain joins TRBV5-4 and TRBJ2-7; D is perhaps TRBD2 (5 bases). CDR3 size: 14 residues. Germline-derived CDR1 and CDR2 are SGHNT and YYREEE (reference sequence). V gave up 4 bases and J gave up 6 bases, with 17 bases separating them. This CDR3 is CASSAGGIDGEQYF. The DNA for the CDR3 is TGTGCCAGCAGCGCGGGTGGGATCGACGGCGAGCAGTACTTC.

This clone was observed a handful of times. The rearrangement uses TRBV5-4 and TRBJ2-1, with a tentative D call TRBD1 (6 bases). CDR1 is SGHNT, CDR2 YYREEE, per germline (reference sequence). V gave up 4 bases and J gave up 4 bases, with 15 bases separating them. There are 15 residues in the CDR3. The CDR3 spells CASSAGQGRYNEQFF. The CDR3, as DNA: TGTGCCAGCAGCGCCGGGCAGGGGCGTTACAATGAGCAGTTCTTC.

A few counts support this clone. This chain connects TRBV7-2 to TRBJ2-7; 10 nucleotides align to TRBD2. Losses at the gene ends were 2 bases for V and 2 bases for J; bases not matched to a gene: 3. This CDR3 has 15 residues. Germline values: CDR1 SGHTA, CDR2 FQGNSA. CDR3 coding DNA: TGTGCCAGCAGCTTAAATCTAGCGGGAGCCTACGAGCAGTACTTC. This encodes CASSLNLAGAYEQYF.

This clone turned up a few times. V and J are TRBV20-1 and TRBJ2-3, with no clear D. This CDR3 has 11 amino acids. CDR1 is DFQATT, CDR2 SNEGSKA, per germline (reference sequence). Trimming took 6 bases from V and 6 from J, leaving 10 bases between them. The CDR3 region is CSALPRDTQYF. The CDR3 DNA reads as TGCAGTGCCTTACCCCGGGATACGCAGTATTTT.

The chain is built from TRBV30 and TRBJ2-1; 9 bases align to TRBD1. The CDR3 sequence is 11 residues long. Losses at the gene ends were 5 bases for V and 15 bases for J; bases not matched to a gene: 8. Germline V lookup: CDR1 GTSNPN, CDR2 SVGIG (reference sequence). CDR3 residues: CAWGRTGVPFF. DNA for the CDR3: TGTGCCTGGGGACGGACAGGGGTTCCGTTCTTC.

The J gene is TRBJ1-6, the V gene TRBV27; 9 positions match TRBD1. Losses at the gene ends were 6 bases for V and 4 bases for J; bases not matched to a gene: 7. CDR1 and CDR2 from the germline V gene are MNHEY and SMNVEV (reference sequence). This CDR3 spans 16 amino acids. CDR3 region: CASSLPGQGYNSPLHF. CDR3 DNA sequence: TGTGCCAGCAGCCTTCCGGGACAGGGTTATAATTCACCCCTCCACTTT.

The genes are TRBV18 and TRBJ1-5; D gene unclear. Germline loops: CDR1 KGHSH, CDR2 LQKENI. CDR3 length: 15 amino acids. V lost 3 bases, J lost 0 bases, and 9 bases lay in between. The DNA of the CDR3 is TGTGCCAGCTCACCCTCACCGGGTAGCAATCAGCCCCAGCATTTT. Amino acids: CASSPSPGSNQPQHF.

This clone has just a few counts. The chain joins TRBV5-4 to TRBJ2-6, with D tentatively TRBD2 (6 bases). V lost 4 bases and J lost 0, with 14 bases in between. The length of the CDR3 is 17 residues. Germline lookup yields CDR1 SGHNT and CDR2 YYREEE (reference sequence). The CDR3 loop reads CASSGGAGLSGANVLTF. CDR3 nucleotides: TGTGCCAGCAGCGGAGGGGCAGGGCTCTCTGGGGCCAACGTCCTGACTTTC. Based on the CDR3 plus reference TRBV5-4 and TRBJ2-6, the full variable domain is ETGVTQSPTHLIKTRGQQVTLRCSSQSGHNTVSWYQQALGQGPQFIFQYYREEENGRGNFPPRFSGLQFPNYSSELNVNALELDDSALYLCASSGGAGLSGANVLTFGAGSRLTVL.

The rearrangement links TRBV6-1 to TRBJ2-2, with 7 bases aligning to TRBD1. The CDR3 spans 14 residues. Germline values: CDR1 MNHNS, CDR2 SASEGT. J lost 1 base, V lost 9 bases, and 5 bases had no gene match. The CDR3 sequence is CASLWDRNTGELFF. The CDR3 nucleotides read TGTGCCAGTCTGTGGGACAGGAACACCGGGGAGCTGTTTTTT.

This clone turned up a few times. The V call is TRBV19, the J call TRBJ1-5; 7 bases match TRBD1. V shed 7 bases and J 4 bases; nucleotides not matched to a gene: 7. Germline V CDR1 and CDR2: LNHDA, SQIVND (reference sequence). This CDR3 comprises 14 residues. The CDR3 DNA reads as TGTGCCAGTACCAAGGACAGGTGGAATCAGCCCCAGCATTTT. It codes for CASTKDRWNQPQHF.

This clone was counted between two and nine times. The chain recombines TRBV7-9 with TRBJ1-2, with D hard to call. Germline lookup yields CDR1 SEHNR and CDR2 FQNEAQ (reference sequence). The CDR3 has 12 amino acids. V was cut by 2 bases and J by 7 bases, with 8 bases left in between. Here the CDR3 DNA reads TGTGCCAGCAGCTTATTTCTCGGTGGCTACACCTTC. Encoded protein: CASSLFLGGYTF.

There are a few counts of this clone. The V and J genes are TRBV6-5 and TRBJ1-1; D is unclear. Germline V lookup: CDR1 MNHEY, CDR2 SVGAGI. This CDR3 spans 16 amino acids. The V and J ends lost 0 bases and 0 bases respectively, with 11 bases between them. CDR3 bases: TGTGCCAGCAGTTACTCAGGAGTAAGGATGAACACTGAAGCTTTCTTT. This sequence encodes CASSYSGVRMNTEAFF.

This clone came up a few times. V gene TRBV5-4 combines with J gene TRBJ1-2; TRBD1 aligns across 7 bases. With V trimmed by 4 bases and J by 7 bases, 10 bases remained unmatched. This CDR3 has 14 residues. Germline V gene data show CDR1 as SGHNT and CDR2 as YYREEE (reference sequence). CDR3: CASSTETGHAGYTF. CDR3 bases: TGTGCCAGCAGCACAGAGACAGGGCACGCTGGCTACACCTTC.

The J gene is TRBJ1-5, the V gene TRBV19, with a weak D call TRBD1 (5 bases). The CDR3 is 15 residues long. Germline CDR1 LNHDA, CDR2 SQIVND (reference sequence). V was shortened by 6 bases and J by 5 bases, with 17 bases between the two germline ends. This CDR3 is CASSPPGERDQPQHF. In nucleotides, the CDR3 is TGTGCCAGTAGCCCCCCGGGGGAAAGGGATCAGCCCCAGCATTTT.

This clone showed up just a few times. The gene calls are TRBV5-1 and TRBJ1-1; D is unclear. This CDR3 region has 13 residues. Trimming removed 0 bases at V and 3 bases at J, with 6 bases between. In germline, CDR1 is SGHRS, CDR2 YFSETQ. The CDR3 bases are TGCGCCAGCAGCTTGGACATTTACACTGAAGCTTTCTTT. Protein: CASSLDIYTEAFF. The full variable domain, rest sourced from reference TRBV5-1 and TRBJ1-1, is KAGVTQTPRYLIKTRGQQVTLSCSPISGHRSVSWYQQTPGQGLQFLFEYFSETQRNKGNFPGRFSGRQFSNSRSEMNVSTLELGDSALYLCASSLDIYTEAFFGQGTRLTVV.

This clone came up a few times. This sequence joins TRBV19 and TRBJ2-1, with 7 nucleotides matching TRBD2. The CDR3 is 15 residues long. CDR1 is LNHDA and CDR2 is SQIVND in the germline V gene (reference sequence). Trimming took 4 bases from V and 5 from J; bases not matched to a gene: 8. The DNA of the CDR3 is TGTGCCAGTAGTAAGACGGCGGGAGAGCACAATGAGCAGTTCTTC. Translation gives CASSKTAGEHNEQFF.

This clone has a handful of counts. This rearrangement joins TRBV7-8 to TRBJ2-7; the D gene is possibly TRBD2 (5 bases). V was pared by 3 bases and J by 2 bases, with 11 bases between. The CDR3 contains 14 residues. From germline, CDR1 is SGHVS and CDR2 FQNEAQ. The CDR3 nucleotides are TGTGCCAGCAGCTTGGCAGCGGAAGCCTACGAGCAGTACTTC. Translating it yields CASSLAAEAYEQYF.

The chain employs TRBV11-2 and TRBJ1-1; a weak D match, TRBD1 (6 bases). Germline CDR1 and CDR2: SGHAT and FQNNGV. Trimming pared 2 bases from V and 8 bases from J, leaving 15 bases between. The CDR3 has 14 residues. The CDR3 reads CASSLTGRLLEAFF. The CDR3 DNA reads TGTGCCAGCAGCTTAACAGGGCGGTTGTTGGAAGCTTTCTTT.

The V gene is TRBV7-6, the J gene TRBJ2-1, with D uncertain. The germline gives CDR1 SGHVS, CDR2 FNYEAQ. V was pared by 0 bases and J by 8 bases, with 8 bases between. The CDR3 spans 13 residues. CDR3 residues: CASSLAGVDEQFF. In nucleotides, the CDR3 is TGTGCCAGCAGCTTAGCGGGCGTGGATGAGCAGTTCTTC.

The chain couples TRBV6-1 to TRBJ2-2, with unresolved D. Germline CDR1 and CDR2: MNHNS and SASEGT. The CDR3 is made up of 14 amino acids. V lost 1 base and J lost 0, with 3 bases in between. CDR3 in DNA: TGTGCCAGCAGTGAAGAGCCGAACACCGGGGAGCTGTTTTTT. Its protein is CASSEEPNTGELFF.

The chain combines TRBV6-5 with TRBJ2-7, with a weak D call TRBD2 (6 bases). Germline CDR1 reads MNHEY; CDR2 reads SVGAGI. The CDR3 totals 15 residues. The V end was cut by 5 bases, the J end by 9 bases, with 23 bases between. The chain's CDR3 is CASSLRLEGRLWQYF. The CDR3 DNA is TGTGCCAGCAGTCTACGCTTGGAGGGCCGCTTATGGCAGTACTTC.

The CDR3: CASTAGSYGYTF. CDR3 nucleotide sequence: TGTGCCAGCACGGCAGGGTCCTATGGCTACACCTTC. The V and J genes are TRBV25-1 and TRBJ1-2; a possible D gene is TRBD1 (5 bases). CDR1 is MGHDK and CDR2 is SYGVNS in the germline V gene. V dropped 7 bases and J dropped 4 bases, with 10 bases sitting between them. This CDR3 spans 12 amino acids.

The V gene is TRBV6-6, the J gene TRBJ2-1, with TRBD2 identical over 15 bases. The CDR3 has 15 residues. The V and J ends lost 6 bases and 9 bases, in that order; junction bases with no gene match: 6. Germline lookup yields CDR1 MNHNY and CDR2 SVGAGI (reference sequence). CDR3 residues: CASRPGTSGRSEQFF. The DNA of the CDR3 is TGTGCCAGCAGGCCTGGGACTAGCGGGAGGTCTGAGCAGTTCTTC.